One sample yielded the 22 T cell receptor beta chains listed below, sequenced in a study of early T cells in non-severe SARS-CoV-2 infection. MiXCR, applied by TCRdb to the 5' RACE reads, yields one record per CDR3 protein. The data show some 82,000 distinct CDR3 sequences, with around 5.6% seen just once and roughly 7.8% held by the top ten. The sample taken for sequencing was whole blood. The receptors here all came from an adult who was a healthcare worker with PCR-confirmed SARS-CoV-2 infection or an uninfected control (not recorded which).

This clonotype came up a few times. CDR3 DNA sequence: TGCGCCAGCAGCCAAGATGGAGTAGGGCAGGGTGTTGAACTGTTTTTT. It is translated as CASSQDGVGQGVELFF. The chain recombines TRBV4-1 with TRBJ1-4; possible D gene TRBD1, 5 bases. The CDR3 is 16 residues long. Germline assignment: CDR1 MGHRA and CDR2 YSYEKL. V was shortened by 0 bases and J by 12 bases, with 20 bases between the two germline ends.

This clonotype was found many times. The V gene is TRBV9, the J gene TRBJ1-5; D gene unclear. Deletions cut 0 bases from V and 1 base from J, with 8 bases between. This CDR3 is built from 15 residues. CDR1 and CDR2 (germline): SGDLS, YYNGEE. CDR3 DNA: TGTGCCAGCAGCGTAGGTTGGTTAAGCAATCAGCCCCAGCATTTT. Protein product: CASSVGWLSNQPQHF.

A few counts support this clonotype. The chain employs TRBV2 and TRBJ1-4; 7 nucleotides line up with TRBD1. This CDR3 spans 15 amino acids. The germline V gene encodes CDR1 SNHLY and CDR2 FYNNEI. Losses at the gene ends were 2 bases for V and 6 bases for J; bases not matched to a gene: 6. CDR3 amino acids: CASSEPQGGDEKLFF. CDR3 DNA sequence: TGTGCCAGCAGTGAACCCCAGGGGGGTGATGAAAAACTGTTTTTT.

The sample holds a few counts of this clonotype. The chain recombines TRBV6-1 with TRBJ2-4, with D possibly TRBD2 on 5 matching bases. The CDR3 has 12 amino acids. Deletions cut 3 bases from V and 7 bases from J, with 7 bases between. The germline CDR1 and CDR2 sequences are MNHNS and SASEGT. DNA of the CDR3: TGTGCCAGCAGTGATCCGGGGAACATTCAGTACTTC. Encoded protein: CASSDPGNIQYF.

Many counts were recorded for this clonotype. This rearrangement joins TRBV7-9 to TRBJ2-1, with TRBD2 identical over 14 bases. CDR3 length equals 18 residues. CDR1 SEHNR and CDR2 FQNEAQ come from the germline V gene (reference sequence). V lost 5 bases to trimming and J lost 4 bases; unmatched junction nucleotides: 10. In DNA, the CDR3 is TGTGCCAGCAGCCCACTAGGACTAGCGGGGGGATCATACAATGAGCAGTTCTTC. It is translated as CASSPLGLAGGSYNEQFF.

This clonotype was observed at least ten times. The chain has TRBV4-2 and TRBJ2-7; TRBD2 matches 11 bases. Trimming removed 2 bases from V and 2 bases from J; junction bases left unmatched: 2. This CDR3 contains 15 residues. The germline V gene encodes CDR1 LGHNA and CDR2 YNFKEQ. CDR3 region: CASSQLAGGTYEQYF. CDR3 nucleotides: TGTGCCAGCAGCCAATTAGCGGGAGGGACCTACGAGCAGTACTTC.

This clonotype was observed many times. The CDR3 DNA is TGTGCCAGCAGTGCAGAAGAGAACACTGAAGCTTTCTTT. Amino acids: CASSAEENTEAFF. The chain links TRBV6-4 to TRBJ1-1, with no clear D. V was clipped by 4 bases and J by 1 base, with 7 bases between them. CDR3 size: 13 residues. CDR1 and CDR2 from the germline V gene are MRHNA and SNTAGT.

The J gene is TRBJ2-1, the V gene TRBV7-2; no definite D call. The CDR3 is 15 residues long. Trimming pared 0 bases from V and 4 bases from J, leaving 10 bases between. Germline V gene lookup returns CDR1 SGHTA and CDR2 FQGNSA. The CDR3 nucleotides read TGTGCCAGCAGCTTAGCGGACCGGGCTTACAATGAGCAGTTCTTC. This encodes CASSLADRAYNEQFF.

This clonotype has a count of ten or more. This rearrangement joins TRBV19 to TRBJ1-2; no clear D gene. Between the trimmed V and J ends, which lost 4 bases and 3 bases, there was a span of 15 bases. The CDR3 has 15 residues. Germline V gene lookup returns CDR1 LNHDA and CDR2 SQIVND (reference sequence). The CDR3 sequence: CASSTQALKDYGYTF. The CDR3, as DNA: TGTGCCAGTAGTACTCAGGCCCTTAAAGACTATGGCTACACCTTC. Combining the CDR3 with reference TRBV19 and TRBJ1-2 gives the whole variable domain DGGITQSPKYLFRKEGQNVTLSCEQNLNHDAMYWYRQDPGQGLRLIYYSQIVNDFQKGDIAEGYSVSREKKESFPLTVTSAQKNPTAFYLCASSTQALKDYGYTFGSGTRLTVV.

There are many counts of this clonotype. The chain joins TRBV4-2 to TRBJ2-7, with no clear D. Germline V gene sequence: CDR1 LGHNA, CDR2 YNFKEQ. The CDR3 consists of 15 residues. V was pared by 0 bases and J by 3 bases, with 12 bases between. DNA of the CDR3: TGTGCCAGCAGCCAAGAAAGGAACAAGTTCTACGAGCAGTACTTC. Translation gives CASSQERNKFYEQYF.

This clonotype was found a few times. The chain has TRBV3-1 and TRBJ2-1; the match to TRBD1 covers 7 bases. With 0 bases clipped from V and 1 base from J, the junction kept 0 bases outside the gene matches. Germline V gene sequence: CDR1 LGHDT, CDR2 YNNKEL (reference sequence). CDR3 size: 15 residues. Here the CDR3 reads CASSQDRGSYNEQFF. The CDR3 DNA follows: TGTGCCAGCAGCCAAGACAGGGGGTCCTACAATGAGCAGTTCTTC.

The V and J genes are TRBV5-8 and TRBJ2-7, with D possibly TRBD1 on 6 matching bases. Trimming cost V 4 bases and J 2 bases, with 22 bases left between them. CDR3 length: 17 residues. CDR1 and CDR2 (germline): SGHTS, YDEGEE. CDR3 amino acids: CASSPTAQGTHPYEQYF. CDR3 sequence (DNA): TGTGCCAGCAGCCCTACCGCCCAGGGGACACATCCCTACGAGCAGTACTTC.

A few counts support this clonotype. V gene TRBV2 combines with J gene TRBJ2-5; the D gene is possibly TRBD2 (6 bases). V was trimmed by 3 bases and J by 2 bases, leaving 13 bases between them. The CDR3 extends over 15 amino acids. Germline V CDR1 and CDR2: SNHLY, FYNNEI. In DNA, the CDR3 is TGTGCCAGCAGTGACGGGGCTAGCGCTCAAGAGACCCAGTACTTC. Translated, it gives CASSDGASAQETQYF.

This clonotype came up many times. The V gene is TRBV6-2 or TRBV6-3, the J gene TRBJ2-7, with D perhaps matching TRBD1 (5 bases). Germline V gene lookup returns CDR1 MNHEY and CDR2 SVGEGT. This CDR3 has 15 residues. Trimming left V 1 base short and J 1 base short, with 11 bases between. CDR3 residues: CASSYLTGGSYEQYF. Written as DNA, the CDR3 is TGTGCCAGCAGTTACTTAACAGGTGGTTCCTACGAGCAGTACTTC.

The sample holds many counts of this clonotype. The chain is built from TRBV20-1 and TRBJ2-2; 15 bases map to TRBD2. The CDR3 contains 18 residues. Unmatched junction bases numbered 6, after V lost 2 bases and J lost 2 bases. The germline V gene encodes CDR1 DFQATT and CDR2 SNEGSKA (reference sequence). The CDR3: CSARLPGLAGGNTGELFF. CDR3 coding DNA: TGCAGTGCTAGACTCCCGGGACTAGCGGGGGGCAACACCGGGGAGCTGTTTTTT.

This clonotype was recorded at least ten times. The V and J genes are TRBV7-2 and TRBJ2-7, with TRBD1 identical over 7 bases. The junction had 8 bases not matched to a gene; V was cut back by 5 bases and J by 1 base. Germline CDR1 is SGHTA and CDR2 is FQGNSA. The CDR3 has 15 residues. The CDR3 coding sequence is TGTGCCAGCAGCATTACCGGGACAGCTTCCTACGAGCAGTACTTC. Its protein is CASSITGTASYEQYF.

This clonotype was picked up many times. The V gene is TRBV7-9, the J gene TRBJ2-1; D is unresolved. CDR1 is SEHNR, CDR2 FQNEAQ, per germline (reference sequence). The V end was cut by 1 base, the J end by 1 base, with 8 bases between. The CDR3 runs 15 residues. CDR3 DNA sequence: TGTGCCAGCAGCTTAGGCAGTAAGTCCTACAATGAGCAGTTCTTC. It codes for CASSLGSKSYNEQFF.

This clonotype has a handful of counts. The rearrangement joins TRBV2 to TRBJ2-1; D is tentatively TRBD1 or TRBD2 (5 bases each). There are 15 residues in the CDR3. Per germline, CDR1 SNHLY and CDR2 FYNNEI. V was clipped by 7 bases and J by 0 bases, with 13 bases between them. Written as DNA, the CDR3 is TGTGCCAGCACCCGGGGACGGTCCTCCTACAATGAGCAGTTCTTC. This translates into CASTRGRSSYNEQFF.

This clonotype was observed many times. This sequence joins TRBV12-3 or TRBV12-4 and TRBJ2-5; D tentatively reads TRBD1 or TRBD2 (6 bases each). The V end was cut by 4 bases, the J end by 4 bases, with 13 bases between. The CDR3 contains 14 residues. This CDR3 is CASSSSSGAETQYF. DNA for the CDR3: TGTGCCAGCAGTTCATCATCGGGGGCAGAGACCCAGTACTTC.

The chain has TRBV5-1 and TRBJ1-1, with unresolved D. Trimming left V 4 bases short and J 2 bases short, with 12 bases between. This CDR3 region has 14 residues. Germline values: CDR1 SGHRS, CDR2 YFSETQ. In DNA, the CDR3 is TGCGCCAGCAGCGGCAGCGGAGGAAACACTGAAGCTTTCTTT. It codes for CASSGSGGNTEAFF.

In this sample, this clonotype turned up many times. The gene calls are TRBV7-8 and TRBJ1-2; 9 bases match TRBD1. CDR1 SGHVS and CDR2 FQNEAQ come from the germline V gene. V was clipped by 1 base and J by 2 bases; unmatched bases: 2. The CDR3 spans 15 residues. In DNA form, the CDR3 reads TGTGCCAGCAGCTTAGTAGGGACAGGGAACTATGGCTACACCTTC. Protein: CASSLVGTGNYGYTF. Based on the CDR3 plus reference TRBV7-8 and TRBJ1-2, the full variable domain is GAGVSQSPRYKVAKRGQDVALRCDPISGHVSLFWYQQALGQGPEFLTYFQNEAQLDKSGLPSDRFFAERPEGSVSTLKIQRTQQEDSAVYLCASSLVGTGNYGYTFGSGTRLTVV.

This clonotype has a count of ten or more. The chain couples TRBV6-5 to TRBJ2-2, with D unclear. Germline loops: CDR1 MNHEY, CDR2 SVGAGI. This CDR3 spans 14 amino acids. Trimming took 7 bases from V and 1 from J, leaving 10 bases between them. CDR3: CASNRQKNTGELFF. The CDR3 nucleotides read TGTGCCAGCAATCGGCAGAAGAACACCGGGGAGCTGTTTTTT.